The rows below give T cell receptor beta chains drawn from one sample of a study of shared clonotypes between healthy human individuals. The repertoire was sequenced with immunoSEQ multiplex PCR; TCRdb's copy has only in-frame clones and lacks some. The table includes about 980,000 clones, around 80% detected once. The sequenced sample consisted of memory CD4+ T cells sorted from blood. These TCRs come from a man between 18 and 29 years old in good health. CDR3s include the opening cysteine and the closing phenylalanine or tryptophan.

V gene: TRBV13; J gene: TRBJ2-7; CDR3 protein: CASSLGGPPEVYEQYF
V gene: TRBV5-6; J gene: TRBJ2-3; CDR3 protein: CASSLDLSQADTQYF
V gene: TRBV19; J gene: TRBJ1-6; CDR3 protein: CASIEGVKINSPLHF
V gene: TRBV6-6; J gene: TRBJ2-5; CDR3 protein: CATVLGETQYF
V gene: TRBV5-1; J gene: TRBJ1-2; CDR3 protein: CASSLLTPDYGYTF
V gene: TRBV6-1; J gene: TRBJ2-7; CDR3 protein: CASRGRDEQYF
V gene: TRBV2; J gene: TRBJ1-1; CDR3 protein: CASSPVRGNTEAFF
V gene: TRBV28; J gene: TRBJ1-5; CDR3 protein: CASDQNDIDNQPQHF
V gene: TRBV30; J gene: TRBJ1-3; CDR3 protein: CAWSLGSGNTIYF
V gene: TRBV7-3; J gene: TRBJ2-2; CDR3 protein: CASRPTSNTGELFF
V gene: TRBV5-4; J gene: TRBJ1-2; CDR3 protein: CASSRGQGGYYGYTF
V gene: TRBV18; J gene: TRBJ2-4; CDR3 protein: CASSPPLTSGGLNIQYF
V gene: TRBV2; J gene: TRBJ1-3; CDR3 protein: CASRTASGNTIYF
V gene: TRBV7-2; J gene: TRBJ2-2; CDR3 protein: CASSSQSGELFF
V gene: TRBV19; J gene: TRBJ2-5; CDR3 protein: CASSIAPGLAGATQYF
V gene: TRBV5-4; J gene: TRBJ1-6; CDR3 protein: CASSRTDHNSPLHF
V gene: TRBV5-6; J gene: TRBJ2-3; CDR3 protein: CASSFARSDTQYF
V gene: TRBV6-1; J gene: TRBJ1-5; CDR3 protein: CASSGSRDNQPQHF
V gene: TRBV18; J gene: TRBJ1-5; CDR3 protein: CASSPGTGPNQPQHF
V gene: TRBV5-4; J gene: TRBJ1-2; CDR3 protein: CASSLKDPLRGYTF
V gene: TRBV7-9; J gene: TRBJ2-7; CDR3 protein: CASSLGSVYEQYF
V gene: TRBV7-2; J gene: TRBJ2-7; CDR3 protein: CASSRGPTLYEQYF
V gene: TRBV14; J gene: TRBJ2-6; CDR3 protein: CASRPRGGGPGANVLTF
V gene: TRBV5-1; J gene: TRBJ1-4; CDR3 protein: CASSPTGHSNEKLFF
V gene: TRBV5-6; J gene: TRBJ2-5; CDR3 protein: CASSLVGGPETQYF
V gene: TRBV10-2; J gene: TRBJ2-3; CDR3 protein: CASSVEGGITDTQYF
V gene: TRBV9; J gene: TRBJ2-5; CDR3 protein: CASSVGPGGGQETQYF
V gene: TRBV18; J gene: TRBJ1-5; CDR3 protein: CASSSLGGTQDSNQPQHF
V gene: TRBV30; J gene: TRBJ2-2; CDR3 protein: CAWSVRGGELFF
V gene: TRBV7-9; J gene: TRBJ1-1; CDR3 protein: CASSGGGGDTEAFF
V gene: TRBV18; J gene: TRBJ2-6; CDR3 protein: CASSPLTAERSGANVLTF
V gene: TRBV4-3; J gene: TRBJ2-5; CDR3 protein: CASSQDRGVQETQYF
V gene: TRBV7-9; J gene: TRBJ2-7; CDR3 protein: CASSLAGTSIAYEQYF
V gene: TRBV7-2; J gene: TRBJ2-7; CDR3 protein: CASSPRITYEQYF
V gene: TRBV27; J gene: TRBJ2-3; CDR3 protein: CASHLAGRTDTQYF
V gene: TRBV7-6; J gene: TRBJ1-4; CDR3 protein: CASSPFNEKLFF
V gene: TRBV19; J gene: TRBJ2-4; CDR3 protein: CASSIDGGDNIQYF
V gene: TRBV7-2; J gene: TRBJ1-6; CDR3 protein: CASRSYGGAGYNSPLHF
V gene: TRBV5-4; J gene: TRBJ2-5; CDR3 protein: CASSLVPSGTDTGETQYF
V gene: TRBV6-1; J gene: TRBJ1-6; CDR3 protein: CASRVMGDSPLHF
V gene: TRBV5-1; J gene: TRBJ2-5; CDR3 protein: CASSGRTGSAETQYF
V gene: TRBV29-1; J gene: TRBJ1-1; CDR3 protein: CSVSLYTAFF
V gene: TRBV7-2; J gene: TRBJ2-7; CDR3 protein: CASSRGTGGYEQYF
V gene: TRBV2; J gene: TRBJ1-1; CDR3 protein: CASREEGNTEAFF
V gene: TRBV4-1; J gene: TRBJ2-7; CDR3 protein: CASSRRQGENYEQYF
V gene: TRBV11-2; J gene: TRBJ2-3; CDR3 protein: CASSLDGRGTDTQYF
V gene: TRBV14; J gene: TRBJ1-6; CDR3 protein: CASSQDYIGTAISPLHF
V gene: TRBV5-6; J gene: TRBJ2-3; CDR3 protein: CASSLPQQYTQYF
V gene: TRBV28; J gene: TRBJ1-5; CDR3 protein: CASSGARREPQHF
V gene: TRBV30; J gene: TRBJ2-7; CDR3 protein: CAWKPGTSGDEQYF
V gene: TRBV5-6; J gene: TRBJ1-5; CDR3 protein: CASSLASNQPQHF
V gene: TRBV4-1; J gene: TRBJ1-1; CDR3 protein: CASSQHSWTGMNTEAFF
V gene: TRBV4-1; J gene: TRBJ1-4; CDR3 protein: CASSPTGESNEKLFF